This TCR beta chain was captured in a study of T cells expressing NK-cell markers. TCRdb reprocessed the 5' RACE reads and keeps a single row for each CDR3 protein, giving no DNA. Across a few hundred thousand distinct CDR3 sequences, the top ten clones capture 0.3% to 0.45% of the sample. The sequence was obtained from a man younger than 30 in good health. The sequenced sample was blood T cells: a sorted CD56 or NKG2C T cell subset, CD4+ or CD8+ T cells, or bulk PBMC T cells (not recorded which).

CDR3 sequence: CSAQDRGYGYTF. This rearrangement joins TRBV20-1 to TRBJ1-2; without DNA, the TCRdb call of TRBD1 cannot be checked. Looked up from germline, CDR1 is DFQATT and CDR2 is SNEGSKA (reference sequence). The CDR3 loop spans 12 amino acids.